The clone carrying this T cell receptor (beta chain) has at least ten counts. The antigen is unknown. The source of the sample is a study of identical twins. Findings and limits, study-wide: Within beta out-of-frame sequences, the excess sharing observed between twins was weaker. Models predicted too little out-of-frame TCR alpha sharing in monozygotic twins.

The CDR3 spans 15 residues. Germline V gene data show CDR1 as DFQATT and CDR2 as SNEGSKA (reference sequence). V shed 4 bases, J shed 5 bases, and the junction held 9 bases outside the gene matches. A universal primer binding site was introduced by template switching. The final cDNA contained unique molecular identifiers. Each CDR3 protein gets one entry after TCRdb re-called the 5' RACE reads with MiXCR. The sample has about 690,000 distinct CDR3 sequences, less than 7% seen once. The chain has TRBV20-1 and TRBJ2-2; 8 positions agree with TRBD1. This receptor was identified in a man younger than 35 in good health. Sequenced: naive T cells sorted from blood. CDR3 DNA: TGCAGTGCTAACACCGGGACAGGAGGTACCGGGGAGCTGTTTTTT. Amino acid sequence: CSANTGTGGTGELFF.